These 24 T cell receptor beta chains came from one sample sequenced in a study of brain T cells in children with intractable seizures. Specified time point: blood from clinic visit 5 months post-surgery; TSC patient then seizure free. The repertoire was sequenced with immunoSEQ multiplex PCR; TCRdb's copy has only in-frame clones and lacks some. The sample lists a few hundred thousand clones, about 93% occurring once. The sample was peripheral blood, taken around 5 months after surgery. The origin of the receptors is a boy younger than two with tuberous sclerosis and intractable seizures.

This rearrangement joins TRBV6-5 to TRBJ2-7; D is perhaps TRBD1 or TRBD2 (5 bases each). V was cut by 7 bases and J by 3 bases, with 19 bases left in between. This CDR3 has 15 amino acids. CDR1 and CDR2 from the germline V gene are MNHEY and SVGAGI. CDR3 loop: CASIKLWGNGYEQYF. CDR3 nucleotides: TGTGCCAGCATAAAACTCTGGGGGAATGGCTACGAGCAGTACTTC.

This chain links TRBV6-6 with TRBJ1-4, with TRBD1 as a possible D gene (5 bases). The V gene lost 0 bases and the J gene lost 8 bases, with 16 bases spanning the gap. Germline CDR1 is MNHNY and CDR2 is SVGAGI (reference sequence). This CDR3 comprises 16 residues. The CDR3 spells CASSYSRGFLEEKLFF. CDR3 bases: TGTGCCAGCAGTTACTCGAGGGGCTTTCTGGAAGAAAAACTGTTTTTT.

This clone has just a few counts. This chain links TRBV2 with TRBJ2-7, with D perhaps given as TRBD1 or TRBD2 (5 bases each). CDR3 length: 13 amino acids. Germline assignment: CDR1 SNHLY and CDR2 FYNNEI. V was shortened by 6 bases and J by 0 bases, with 9 bases between the two germline ends. This CDR3 reads CASRGPVSYEQYF. Written as DNA, the CDR3 is TGTGCCAGCAGGGGACCCGTCTCCTACGAGCAGTACTTC.

The chain employs TRBV5-1 and TRBJ2-1, with a weak D call TRBD1 (6 bases). CDR3 size: 12 residues. From germline, CDR1 is SGHRS and CDR2 YFSETQ. V was shortened by 2 bases and J by 7 bases, with 7 bases between the two germline ends. CDR3 nucleotide sequence: TGCGCCAGCAGCTTTCAGGGGAATGAGCAGTTCTTC. Protein sequence: CASSFQGNEQFF. The full variable domain, with the rest looked up from reference TRBV5-1 and TRBJ2-1, is KAGVTQTPRYLIKTRGQQVTLSCSPISGHRSVSWYQQTPGQGLQFLFEYFSETQRNKGNFPGRFSGRQFSNSRSEMNVSTLELGDSALYLCASSFQGNEQFFGPGTRLTVL.

This clone was counted a single time. The genes are TRBV5-8 and TRBJ1-5; D unclear. The germline gives CDR1 SGHTS, CDR2 YDEGEE. Trimming cost V 5 bases and J 1 base, with 13 bases left between them. The CDR3 loop spans 15 amino acids. This CDR3 is CASRMGRESNQPQHF. In DNA form, the CDR3 reads TGTGCCAGCAGGATGGGGAGGGAAAGCAATCAGCCCCAGCATTTT.

The V call is TRBV11-2, the J call TRBJ2-1; D not certain. V was clipped by 5 bases and J by 8 bases, with 16 bases between them. CDR1 SGHAT and CDR2 FQNNGV come from the germline V gene. This CDR3 contains 14 residues. The CDR3 here is CASSPNLGSYEQFF. CDR3 nucleotides: TGTGCCAGCAGCCCGAACCTAGGCTCGTATGAGCAGTTCTTC.

Only one count was recorded for this clone. This chain uses TRBV3-1 (or the pseudogene TRBV3-2) with TRBJ2-5; 9 bases are a match to TRBD2. This CDR3 contains 16 residues. Germline loops: CDR1 LGHDT, CDR2 YNNKEL (reference sequence). V gave up 0 bases and J gave up 5 bases; unmatched junction bases: 7. CDR3 amino acids: CASSQEARGGGETQYF. DNA for the CDR3: TGTGCCAGCAGCCAAGAGGCGCGGGGGGGCGGGGAGACCCAGTACTTC.

This clone was detected only a few times. CDR3: CASSSGRGYGYTF. The CDR3 coding sequence is TGTGCCAGCAGCTCGGGGCGGGGTTATGGCTACACCTTC. The chain employs TRBV11-3 and TRBJ1-2, with a possible D match to TRBD1 (5 bases). V shed 4 bases and J shed 5 bases, with 11 bases lying between them. The CDR3 sequence is 13 residues long. Germline-derived CDR1 and CDR2 are SGHNT and YENEEA.

This chain uses TRBV27 with TRBJ2-1, with 7 bases that match TRBD2. This CDR3 comprises 14 residues. From germline, CDR1 is MNHEY and CDR2 SMNVEV (reference sequence). V dropped 1 base and J dropped 8; count of bases not matched to a gene: 5. CDR3 coding DNA: TGTGCCAGCAGTTTATATGGGACTAATTATGAGCAGTTCTTC. Its translation: CASSLYGTNYEQFF.

The chain is built from TRBV5-1 and TRBJ1-6, with 7 positions matching TRBD1. The germline V gene has CDR1 SGHRS and CDR2 YFSETQ. The CDR3 covers 17 residues. V was clipped by 2 bases and J by 1 base; unmatched bases: 6. Written as DNA, the CDR3 is TGCGCCAGCAGCTTAACAGGGGCGATGTCCTATAATTCACCCCTCCACTTT. Its translation is CASSLTGAMSYNSPLHF.

The chain combines TRBV7-9 with TRBJ1-3; D unclear. Germline CDR1 and CDR2: SEHNR and FQNEAQ (reference sequence). Between the trimmed V and J ends, which lost 2 bases and 0 bases, there was a span of 11 bases. The CDR3 runs 16 residues. In nucleotides, the CDR3 is TGTGCCAGCAGCTTATCGGGCATGACCTCTGGAAACACCATATATTTT. Residues: CASSLSGMTSGNTIYF.

The V call is TRBV5-1, the J call TRBJ2-7; the match to TRBD2 covers 13 bases. Trimming at V came to 4 bases and at J to 3 bases, leaving 7 bases not matched to a gene. CDR1 and CDR2 from the germline V gene are SGHRS and YFSETQ. The length of the CDR3 is 16 residues. This chain's CDR3 is CASSLGLAGDIYEQYF. DNA for the CDR3: TGCGCCAGCAGCCTTGGACTAGCGGGGGACATCTACGAGCAGTACTTC.

This clone appeared once. V usage is TRBV9 and J usage is TRBJ1-2; TRBD1 might be the D (5 bases). With 7 bases removed from V and 6 bases from J, the gap between germline ends came to 19 bases. The CDR3 spans 14 residues. In germline, CDR1 is SGDLS, CDR2 YYNGEE. The CDR3 DNA is TGTGCCAGCTCAAAGGGAGGAGCGGGGCATGGCTACACCTTC. As protein: CASSKGGAGHGYTF.

The chain is built from TRBV20-1 and TRBJ2-1; weak D call: TRBD2 (5 bases). From germline, CDR1 is DFQATT and CDR2 SNEGSKA (reference sequence). V was cut by 3 bases and J by 8 bases, with 17 bases left in between. This CDR3 is built from 14 residues. The CDR3 loop reads CSASRGSVPYEQFF. The CDR3 nucleotides are TGCAGTGCTAGTCGAGGGTCCGTCCCCTATGAGCAGTTCTTC.

With respect to this clone: The sample contains more than one DNA sequence encoding this CDR3. The V gene is TRBV12-3 or TRBV12-4, the J gene TRBJ2-7; D is uncertain. The CDR3 contains 11 residues. V lost 3 bases and J 5 bases, leaving 5 bases between the germline ends. Here the CDR3 DNA reads TGTGCCAGCAGTTTTCGGGACGAGCAGTACTTC. Translated, it gives CASSFRDEQYF.

The V and J genes are TRBV5-5 and TRBJ2-7; D gene uncertain. V was pared by 0 bases and J by 3 bases, with 7 bases between. The CDR3 runs 13 residues. The germline V gene encodes CDR1 SGHKS and CDR2 YYEKEE (reference sequence). The CDR3 coding sequence is TGTGCCAGCAGCTTGGAGGTCTTCTACGAGCAGTACTTC. Encoded protein: CASSLEVFYEQYF.

The chain combines TRBV6-5 with TRBJ1-1; D remains ambiguous. The CDR3 length is 14 residues. Germline CDR1 MNHEY, CDR2 SVGAGI. Trimming cost V 2 bases and J 8 bases, with 15 bases left between them. CDR3 DNA: TGTGCCAGCAGTTACGGCTTTGACGGCGAAGAAGCTTTCTTT. Translating it yields CASSYGFDGEEAFF.

V gene TRBV5-1 combines with J gene TRBJ1-1; 7 positions match TRBD1. Germline-derived CDR1 and CDR2 are SGHRS and YFSETQ. CDR3 length: 15 amino acids. The junction had 6 bases not matched to a gene; V was cut back by 3 bases and J by 1 base. DNA for the CDR3: TGCGCCAGCAGCTCGAACAGGGGCTGGAACACTGAAGCTTTCTTT. As protein: CASSSNRGWNTEAFF.

This clone was seen a handful of times. The rearrangement links TRBV19 to TRBJ1-1; 7 nucleotides agree with TRBD1. The CDR3 spans 15 residues. J lost 1 base, V lost 5 bases, and 7 bases had no gene match. Per germline, CDR1 LNHDA and CDR2 SQIVND (reference sequence). The CDR3 DNA reads TGTGCCAGTAGTTTAATCAGGGGGAAGAACACTGAAGCTTTCTTT. It translates to CASSLIRGKNTEAFF. The complete variable domain, with remaining parts taken from reference TRBV19 and TRBJ1-1, reads DGGITQSPKYLFRKEGQNVTLSCEQNLNHDAMYWYRQDPGQGLRLIYYSQIVNDFQKGDIAEGYSVSREKKESFPLTVTSAQKNPTAFYLCASSLIRGKNTEAFFGQGTRLTVV.

The rearrangement joins TRBV5-1 to TRBJ2-2; a weak D match, TRBD2 (6 bases). Trimming cost V 4 bases and J 7 bases, with 14 bases left between them. This CDR3 has 14 amino acids. Per germline, CDR1 SGHRS and CDR2 YFSETQ. CDR3 sequence: CASSLEGPGGELFF. CDR3 DNA sequence: TGCGCCAGCAGCCTGGAGGGGCCTGGCGGGGAGCTGTTTTTT.

V gene TRBV27 combines with J gene TRBJ2-2; no definite D call. V was clipped by 7 bases and J by 4 bases, with 16 bases between them. Germline CDR1 MNHEY, CDR2 SMNVEV (reference sequence). CDR3 length: 15 residues. Written as DNA, the CDR3 is TGTGCCAGCATCCCCCCTCTGGCCTGCACCGGGGAGCTGTTTTTT. Protein product: CASIPPLACTGELFF.

The CDR3 loop is CASSLEYRFADTQYF. For the CDR3, the DNA is TGTGCCAGCAGCTTAGAATACAGGTTTGCAGATACGCAGTATTTT. V usage is TRBV7-9 and J usage is TRBJ2-3, with D possibly matching TRBD1 (5 bases). CDR3 length: 15 amino acids. Deletions cut 1 base from V and 4 bases from J, with 12 bases between. Per the germline V gene, CDR1 is SEHNR and CDR2 is FQNEAQ (reference sequence).

The chain is built from TRBV4-1 and TRBJ1-5; a possible D gene is TRBD1 (5 bases). Trimming took 3 bases from V and 6 from J, leaving 21 bases between them. CDR1 MGHRA and CDR2 YSYEKL come from the germline V gene. This CDR3 has 17 residues. CDR3 protein: CASSQGLTGDVGQPQHF. Here the CDR3 DNA reads TGCGCCAGCAGCCAGGGACTCACAGGAGATGTGGGTCAGCCCCAGCATTTT.

This chain connects TRBV7-8 to TRBJ2-5, with 11 bases lining up with TRBD1. Germline loops: CDR1 SGHVS, CDR2 FQNEAQ. The CDR3 runs to 15 residues. Trimming took 3 bases from V and 5 from J; bases not matched to a gene: 5. CDR3 DNA: TGTGCCAGCAGCTTTGGACAGGGGGCTTGGGAGACCCAGTACTTC. Protein: CASSFGQGAWETQYF.